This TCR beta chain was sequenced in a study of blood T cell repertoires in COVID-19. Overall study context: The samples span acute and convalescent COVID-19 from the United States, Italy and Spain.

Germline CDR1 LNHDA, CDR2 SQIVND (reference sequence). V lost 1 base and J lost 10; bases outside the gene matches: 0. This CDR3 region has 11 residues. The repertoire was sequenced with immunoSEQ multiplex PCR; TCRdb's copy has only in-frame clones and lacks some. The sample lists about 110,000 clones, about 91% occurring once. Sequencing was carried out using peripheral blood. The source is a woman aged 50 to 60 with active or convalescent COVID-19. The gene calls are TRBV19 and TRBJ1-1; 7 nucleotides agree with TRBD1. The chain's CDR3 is CASSIGQGAFF. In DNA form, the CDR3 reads TGTGCCAGTAGTATAGGACAGGGAGCTTTCTTT.